This TCR beta chain was identified in a study of identical twins. V dropped 6 bases and J dropped 0; count of bases not matched to a gene: 7. Germline V lookup: CDR1 KGHSH, CDR2 LQKENI. The CDR3 covers 16 residues. Study-wide results and caveats: Models came in too low on out-of-frame TCR alpha sharing in monozygotic twins. High-abundance cord blood beta clonotypes had fewer insertions; memory repertoires showed none.

Template switching (which added a universal primer site) was used, and cDNA carried unique molecular identifiers. TCRdb ran MiXCR on the 5' RACE reads and lists one entry per CDR3 protein. This table holds 200,000 to 250,000 distinct CDR3 sequences, around 6.8% found once. At least ten counts were recorded for this clonotype. As yet, its antigen is unknown. The sample was also linked to a second study, of yellow fever vaccine responses in identical twins. As reported in that work: In identical twins, vaccine T cell responses appeared partly shared and partly individual.

The chain is built from TRBV18 and TRBJ2-3; 9 nucleotides align to TRBD2. Sequencing was performed on memory (CD45RO+) T cells sorted from blood. The source is a young woman in good health. The CDR3 loop is CASSLIAGASTDTQYF. CDR3 in DNA: TGTGCCAGCTCCTTAATAGCGGGAGCTAGCACAGATACGCAGTATTTT.